The entry below describes one T cell receptor (beta chain). The data derive from a study of blood T cell repertoires in COVID-19. Study background: From T cells, B-cell-depleted T cells, or PBMCs came the material, which was cDNA or gDNA.

Using immunoSEQ multiplex PCR, the repertoire was profiled, and TCRdb retains in-frame clones only, with some absent. The table has about 250,000 clones, roughly 84% seen once. The V gene's germline CDR1 is SNHLY and CDR2 FYNNEI. Trimming took 1 base from V and 13 from J, leaving 14 bases between them. The CDR3 has 14 amino acids. The source is a man aged 45-65 years who had recovered from COVID-19. V is TRBV2 and J is TRBJ1-6; D is uncertain. Material for sequencing was PBMCs or T cells enriched from blood (not recorded which). The CDR3 reads CASSEVGGGNPLHF. In DNA, the CDR3 is TGTGCCAGCAGTGAAGTTGGAGGCGGGAATCCCCTCCACTTT.